The 8 T cell receptor beta chains in this list originate from one sample, sequenced in a study of blood T cell repertoires in COVID-19. Sequencing was performed with immunoSEQ multiplex PCR; in TCRdb, only in-frame clones are kept and a portion is missing. The sample contains 200,000 to 250,000 clones, around four fifths of which appear only once. The sample comprised peripheral blood. These receptors originate from an elderly woman with COVID-19, enrolled during active disease.

The chain recombines TRBV6-6 with TRBJ1-2; TRBD1 matches at 7 bases. Unmatched junction bases numbered 7, after V lost 6 bases and J lost 6 bases. The germline gives CDR1 MNHNY, CDR2 SVGAGI (reference sequence). This CDR3 spans 13 amino acids. The CDR3 is CASSRDSSNGYTF. In DNA, the CDR3 is TGTGCCAGCAGCCGGGACAGCTCTAATGGCTACACCTTC.

The CDR3 DNA reads TGTGCCAGCAGCTACGGACAGCGCACTGAAGCTTTCTTT. Translating it yields CASSYGQRTEAFF. The rearrangement joins TRBV6-5 to TRBJ1-1; tentatively, D is TRBD1 (6 bases). Trimming shortened V by 6 bases and J by 4 bases, and 12 bases separated the two germline ends. The CDR3 has 13 residues. Per germline, CDR1 MNHEY and CDR2 SVGAGI.

This chain connects TRBV30 to TRBJ1-2; D unresolved. CDR3 length: 15 amino acids. With 4 bases removed from V and 1 base from J, the gap between germline ends came to 16 bases. Germline assignment: CDR1 GTSNPN and CDR2 SVGIG (reference sequence). The CDR3 is CAWKMITGVNYGYTF. The DNA of the CDR3 is TGTGCCTGGAAGATGATTACCGGGGTTAACTATGGCTACACCTTC.

The J gene is TRBJ2-7, the V gene TRBV5-4, with D unresolved. V lost 0 bases to trimming and J lost 4 bases, with 8 bases between them. Per the germline V gene, CDR1 is SGHNT and CDR2 is YYREEE (reference sequence). This CDR3 comprises 13 residues. The CDR3 DNA sequence: TGTGCCAGCAGCTTGGAACAGCATTACGAGCAGTACTTC. This codes for CASSLEQHYEQYF.

The rearrangement links TRBV2 to TRBJ1-6, with a possible D match to TRBD1 (6 bases). Germline CDR1 is SNHLY and CDR2 is FYNNEI. Trimming took off 0 bases at V and 13 bases at J, with 13 bases between the two ends. The CDR3 is 14 amino acids. This CDR3 is CASSEANAGAPLHF. Written as DNA, the CDR3 is TGTGCCAGCAGTGAAGCCAACGCAGGGGCGCCCCTCCACTTT.

The CDR3 DNA reads as TGTGCCAGCAGTGAAGGACAGGTCGGAAACACCATATATTTT. It yields the protein CASSEGQVGNTIYF. This rearrangement joins TRBV2 to TRBJ1-3; D might be TRBD1 (6 bases). V gave up 1 base and J gave up 4 bases, with 8 bases separating them. The CDR3 length is 14 residues. The V gene's germline CDR1 is SNHLY and CDR2 FYNNEI.

The rearrangement uses TRBV15 and TRBJ2-3; D might be TRBD2 (6 bases). Trimming cost V 0 bases and J 4 bases, with 20 bases left between them. CDR3 size: 18 residues. Germline-derived CDR1 and CDR2 are LNHNV and YYDKDF (reference sequence). The CDR3 spells CATSRDWAGATGADTQYF. DNA for the CDR3: TGTGCCACCAGCAGAGATTGGGCGGGCGCCACGGGAGCAGATACGCAGTATTTT.

V is TRBV7-2 and J is TRBJ2-1; 11 positions match TRBD2. V gave up 4 bases and J gave up 15 bases; unmatched junction bases: 11. Germline V gene data show CDR1 as SGHTA and CDR2 as FQGNSA. The CDR3 extends over 14 amino acids. The CDR3 loop reads CASSSPYRTSGLFF. The CDR3 DNA is TGTGCCAGCAGCTCGCCCTATAGGACTAGCGGGTTGTTCTTC.